Listed below are T cell receptor beta chains from one sample, sequenced in a study of shared clonotypes between healthy human individuals. Here immunoSEQ multiplex PCR was the method, and the copy in TCRdb shows in-frame clones only, minus some. The table has roughly 2.2 million clones, about 90% seen once. Sequencing was performed on naive CD4+ T cells from PBMCs. These receptors were collected from a man between 18 and 35 years old in good health. Some clones in this sample may be carry-over from other donors' samples. Each CDR3 is given with its conserved first and last residue. D genes are given only for firm matches. The size entry is marked missing in some rows and otherwise reads once, few, many or a size class.

D gene: NA; clone size: NA; V gene: TRBV6-1; J gene: TRBJ2-7; CDR3 protein: CASTRGSMSYEQYF; CDR3 DNA: TGTGCCAGCACGAGGGGATCTATGTCCTACGAGCAGTACTTC
D gene: NA; clone size: NA; V gene: TRBV27; J gene: TRBJ1-2; CDR3 protein: CASSSWGDDGYTF; CDR3 DNA: TGTGCCAGCAGCTCATGGGGGGACGATGGCTACACCTTC
D gene: NA; clone size: NA; V gene: TRBV5-1; J gene: TRBJ1-1; CDR3 protein: CASSLLVDTEAFF; CDR3 DNA: TGCGCCAGCAGCTTACTGGTGGACACTGAAGCTTTCTTT
D gene: NA; clone size: NA; V gene: TRBV2; J gene: TRBJ1-4; CDR3 protein: CASSEVYKSNEKLFF; CDR3 DNA: TGTGCCAGCAGTGAAGTTTACAAGTCTAATGAAAAACTGTTTTTT
D gene: NA; clone size: NA; V gene: TRBV15; J gene: TRBJ1-2; CDR3 protein: CATSRDPRGDGYTF; CDR3 DNA: TGTGCCACCAGCAGAGATCCCAGAGGAGATGGCTACACCTTC
D gene: TRBD1; clone size: NA; V gene: TRBV18; J gene: TRBJ1-4; CDR3 protein: CASSPGTVNEKLFF; CDR3 DNA: TGTGCCAGCTCACCAGGGACAGTAAATGAAAAACTGTTTTTT
D gene: TRBD2; clone size: NA; V gene: TRBV28; J gene: TRBJ2-2; CDR3 protein: CASSKPTLAGNTGELFF; CDR3 DNA: TGTGCCAGCAGCAAGCCAACGCTAGCGGGGAACACCGGGGAGCTGTTTTTT
D gene: NA; clone size: few; V gene: TRBV28; J gene: TRBJ1-1; CDR3 protein: CASSPTTEAFF; CDR3 DNA: TGTGCCAGCAGCCCAACCACTGAAGCTTTCTTT
D gene: NA; clone size: NA; V gene: TRBV20-1; J gene: TRBJ2-5; CDR3 protein: CSASDETQYF; CDR3 DNA: TGCAGTGCTAGCGACGAGACCCAGTACTTC
D gene: NA; clone size: once; V gene: TRBV7-9; J gene: TRBJ2-7; CDR3 protein: CASSFHSSGYEQYF; CDR3 DNA: TGTGCCAGCAGCTTTCACTCTTCGGGCTACGAGCAGTACTTC
D gene: NA; clone size: NA; V gene: TRBV5-1; J gene: TRBJ1-1; CDR3 protein: CASARGGDGGTEAFF; CDR3 DNA: TGCGCCAGCGCTAGAGGAGGCGACGGTGGTACTGAAGCTTTCTTT
D gene: TRBD2; clone size: NA; V gene: TRBV14; J gene: TRBJ2-7; CDR3 protein: CASSQDPGGREYF; CDR3 DNA: TGTGCCAGCAGCCAAGATCCCGGCGGGAGGGAGTACTTC
D gene: TRBD2; clone size: NA; V gene: TRBV13; J gene: TRBJ2-7; CDR3 protein: CASSLVRASGDYEQYF; CDR3 DNA: TGTGCCAGCAGCTTAGTTCGGGCTAGCGGTGACTACGAGCAGTACTTC
D gene: TRBD1; clone size: NA; V gene: TRBV6-5; J gene: TRBJ2-4; CDR3 protein: CASSYAGTGGKNIQYF; CDR3 DNA: TGTGCCAGCAGTTACGCCGGGACAGGGGGCAAAAACATTCAGTACTTC
D gene: NA; clone size: NA; V gene: TRBV6-1; J gene: TRBJ2-2; CDR3 protein: CASATDGNTGELFF; CDR3 DNA: TGTGCCAGCGCGACCGACGGGAACACCGGGGAGCTGTTTTTT
D gene: TRBD2; clone size: NA; V gene: TRBV11-2; J gene: TRBJ2-3; CDR3 protein: CASSLSGNTDTQYF; CDR3 DNA: TGTGCCAGCAGCTTGAGCGGGAACACAGATACGCAGTATTTT
D gene: TRBD2; clone size: NA; V gene: TRBV27; J gene: TRBJ2-7; CDR3 protein: CASSSYGFGASGRGPSSYEQYF; CDR3 DNA: TGTGCCAGCAGTTCATATGGATTCGGGGCTAGCGGGAGAGGGCCTAGCTCCTACGAGCAGTACTTC
D gene: TRBD1; clone size: NA; V gene: TRBV5-6; J gene: TRBJ2-1; CDR3 protein: CASSSDRGRPGRQFF; CDR3 DNA: TGTGCCAGCAGCTCTGACAGGGGGCGACCTGGTCGGCAGTTCTTC
D gene: TRBD2; clone size: NA; V gene: TRBV4-1; J gene: TRBJ2-3; CDR3 protein: CASSQPTSGSTDTQYF; CDR3 DNA: TGCGCCAGCAGCCAACCGACTAGCGGGAGCACAGATACGCAGTATTTT
D gene: TRBD1; clone size: few; V gene: TRBV7-8; J gene: TRBJ2-3; CDR3 protein: CASSVRQGQSTDTQYF; CDR3 DNA: TGTGCCAGCAGCGTTAGACAGGGACAGAGCACAGATACGCAGTATTTT
D gene: TRBD1; clone size: NA; V gene: TRBV7-2; J gene: TRBJ1-4; CDR3 protein: CASSSRGPGATNEKLFF; CDR3 DNA: TGTGCCAGCAGCTCCAGGGGGCCGGGGGCAACTAATGAAAAACTGTTTTTT
D gene: TRBD1; clone size: NA; V gene: TRBV5-1; J gene: TRBJ1-3; CDR3 protein: CASSLVGQGTGNTIYF; CDR3 DNA: TGCGCCAGCAGCTTGGTAGGACAGGGGACCGGTAACACCATATATTTT
D gene: NA; clone size: NA; V gene: TRBV5-1; J gene: TRBJ2-1; CDR3 protein: CASSFGASNEQFF; CDR3 DNA: TGCGCCAGCAGCTTTGGAGCATCCAATGAGCAGTTCTTC
D gene: TRBD2; clone size: NA; V gene: TRBV5-1; J gene: TRBJ2-3; CDR3 protein: CASSSGTPGGSDTQYF; CDR3 DNA: TGCGCCAGCAGCTCGGGGACTCCCGGGGGGTCCGATACGCAGTATTTT
D gene: TRBD1; clone size: NA; V gene: TRBV28; J gene: TRBJ1-1; CDR3 protein: CASSLGGTGGPNTEAFF; CDR3 DNA: TGTGCCAGCAGTTTGGGTGGGACAGGGGGCCCGAACACTGAAGCTTTCTTT
D gene: TRBD1; clone size: NA; V gene: TRBV28; J gene: TRBJ1-5; CDR3 protein: CASSSYGTGTYSNQPQHF; CDR3 DNA: TGTGCCAGCAGTTCTTACGGGACAGGCACCTATAGCAATCAGCCCCAGCATTTT
D gene: TRBD2; clone size: NA; V gene: TRBV9; J gene: TRBJ2-1; CDR3 protein: CASSVGLAGGNEQFF; CDR3 DNA: TGTGCCAGCAGCGTAGGGCTAGCGGGAGGCAATGAGCAGTTCTTC
D gene: TRBD1; clone size: NA; V gene: TRBV4-1; J gene: TRBJ1-1; CDR3 protein: CASSQDGTVNTEAFF; CDR3 DNA: TGCGCCAGCAGCCAAGATGGGACAGTGAACACTGAAGCTTTCTTT
D gene: TRBD1; clone size: NA; V gene: TRBV28; J gene: TRBJ1-1; CDR3 protein: CASSSGQAYPKAFF; CDR3 DNA: TGTGCCAGCAGTTCCGGACAGGCCTACCCCAAAGCTTTCTTT
D gene: NA; clone size: NA; V gene: TRBV7-8; J gene: TRBJ2-5; CDR3 protein: CASSLGLGETQYF; CDR3 DNA: TGTGCCAGCAGCTTAGGGCTCGGTGAGACCCAGTACTTC
D gene: NA; clone size: NA; V gene: TRBV28; J gene: TRBJ2-7; CDR3 protein: CASSSPPKQYF; CDR3 DNA: TGTGCCAGCAGTTCCCCCCCTAAGCAGTACTTC
D gene: TRBD1; clone size: NA; V gene: TRBV5-1; J gene: TRBJ2-7; CDR3 protein: CASSSARDRDSYEQYF; CDR3 DNA: TGCGCCAGCAGCTCAGCCCGGGACAGAGATTCCTACGAGCAGTACTTC
D gene: NA; clone size: NA; V gene: TRBV7-9; J gene: TRBJ2-2; CDR3 protein: CASSYLLRVGTGELFF; CDR3 DNA: TGTGCCAGCAGTTACCTCCTTCGGGTTGGCACCGGGGAGCTGTTTTTT
D gene: TRBD1; clone size: NA; V gene: TRBV28; J gene: TRBJ1-2; CDR3 protein: CASSSTGTGGGGYTF; CDR3 DNA: TGTGCCAGCAGTTCTACCGGGACAGGGGGTGGCGGCTACACCTTC
D gene: NA; clone size: few; V gene: TRBV7-2; J gene: TRBJ1-1; CDR3 protein: CASSLTTGNTEAFF; CDR3 DNA: TGTGCCAGCAGCTTAACTACAGGGAACACTGAAGCTTTCTTT
D gene: NA; clone size: NA; V gene: TRBV19; J gene: TRBJ1-4; CDR3 protein: CASSSTEKLFF; CDR3 DNA: TGTGCCAGTAGCTCTACTGAAAAACTGTTTTTT
D gene: NA; clone size: NA; V gene: TRBV9; J gene: TRBJ2-2; CDR3 protein: CASSVVGAGGELFF; CDR3 DNA: TGTGCCAGCAGCGTAGTTGGGGCTGGCGGGGAGCTGTTTTTT
D gene: NA; clone size: NA; V gene: TRBV19; J gene: TRBJ1-5; CDR3 protein: CASSLGRFYQPQHF; CDR3 DNA: TGTGCCAGTAGTTTAGGTCGGTTTTATCAGCCCCAGCATTTT
D gene: TRBD2; clone size: NA; V gene: TRBV7-2; J gene: TRBJ2-5; CDR3 protein: CASSDRTSGQETQYF; CDR3 DNA: TGTGCCAGCAGCGACCGGACTAGCGGGCAAGAGACCCAGTACTTC
D gene: NA; clone size: NA; V gene: TRBV28; J gene: TRBJ2-2; CDR3 protein: CASLGKAGELFF; CDR3 DNA: TGTGCCAGCTTAGGGAAGGCCGGGGAGCTGTTTTTT
D gene: NA; clone size: NA; V gene: TRBV5-1; J gene: TRBJ1-6; CDR3 protein: CASSLVGVDSPLHF; CDR3 DNA: TGCGCCAGCAGCTTGGTAGGGGTGGATTCACCCCTCCACTTT
D gene: NA; clone size: NA; V gene: TRBV27; J gene: TRBJ2-7; CDR3 protein: CASVERGGYEQYF; CDR3 DNA: TGTGCCAGCGTTGAAAGGGGGGGCTACGAGCAGTACTTC
D gene: NA; clone size: NA; V gene: TRBV5-8; J gene: TRBJ2-5; CDR3 protein: CASSPRARGLQETQYF; CDR3 DNA: TGTGCCAGCAGTCCGAGAGCCAGGGGACTACAAGAGACCCAGTACTTC
D gene: NA; clone size: NA; V gene: TRBV6-5; J gene: TRBJ2-1; CDR3 protein: CASSYSAHSYNEQFF; CDR3 DNA: TGTGCCAGCAGTTACTCGGCACACTCCTACAATGAGCAGTTCTTC
D gene: NA; clone size: NA; V gene: TRBV10-3; J gene: TRBJ1-1; CDR3 protein: CAIKPGPTEAFF; CDR3 DNA: TGTGCCATCAAACCGGGACCGACTGAAGCTTTCTTT
D gene: TRBD2; clone size: NA; V gene: TRBV27; J gene: TRBJ2-1; CDR3 protein: CASSLNQRGSYEQFF; CDR3 DNA: TGTGCCAGCAGTTTAAACCAGCGGGGATCGTATGAGCAGTTCTTC
D gene: TRBD1; clone size: once; V gene: TRBV19; J gene: TRBJ2-5; CDR3 protein: CASSPRGTEETQYF; CDR3 DNA: TGTGCCAGTAGCCCCAGGGGGACAGAAGAGACCCAGTACTTC
D gene: NA; clone size: NA; V gene: TRBV9; J gene: TRBJ1-4; CDR3 protein: CASSADHEKLFF; CDR3 DNA: TGTGCCAGCAGCGCCGATCATGAAAAACTGTTTTTT
D gene: NA; clone size: once; V gene: TRBV5-1; J gene: TRBJ2-2; CDR3 protein: CASSLASEYTGELFF; CDR3 DNA: TGCGCCAGCAGCTTGGCCAGCGAGTACACCGGGGAGCTGTTTTTT